This is a list of T cell receptor beta chains from one sample in a study of blood T cell repertoires in COVID-19. Clones were sequenced by immunoSEQ multiplex PCR, and TCRdb holds only the in-frame ones, with some missing. The top ten hold about 3.8% of the sample, which has about 120,000 clones, 85% to 90% seen once. Sequenced: peripheral blood. These receptors originate from a man between 60 and 75 years old with acute or convalescent COVID-19. Each CDR3 is given with its conserved first and last residue. Each record gives: V gene, D gene, clone size, J gene, CDR3 length, CDR3 DNA, CDR3 protein. The D gene is left open where the match is weak. Size is stated for part of the rows, as once, few or many counts, or as a class when the clone is expanded.

V gene: TRBV10-3; D gene: NA; clone size: NA; J gene: TRBJ2-7; CDR3 length: 12; CDR3 DNA: TGTGCCATCAGTGAGGAACGGTACGAGCAGTACTTC; CDR3 protein: CAISEERYEQYF
V gene: TRBV18; D gene: TRBD1; clone size: NA; J gene: TRBJ2-7; CDR3 length: 14; CDR3 DNA: TGTGCCAGCTCACCAGGACAGGGAGTCTACGAGCAGTACTTC; CDR3 protein: CASSPGQGVYEQYF
V gene: TRBV4-2; D gene: NA; clone size: NA; J gene: TRBJ2-2; CDR3 length: 17; CDR3 DNA: TGTGCCAGCAGCCAAGAAAGGCTAAGACTTAACACCGGGGAGCTGTTTTTT; CDR3 protein: CASSQERLRLNTGELFF
V gene: TRBV27; D gene: NA; clone size: NA; J gene: TRBJ1-2; CDR3 length: 14; CDR3 DNA: TGTGCCAGCAGTGCGGGACCCACCTTATATGGCTACACCTTC; CDR3 protein: CASSAGPTLYGYTF
V gene: TRBV19; D gene: NA; clone size: NA; J gene: TRBJ1-5; CDR3 length: 14; CDR3 DNA: TGTGCCAGTAGGAGCGGGGGTTGGGGCCAGCCCCAGCATTTT; CDR3 protein: CASRSGGWGQPQHF
V gene: TRBV5-8; D gene: NA; clone size: NA; J gene: TRBJ2-1; CDR3 length: 15; CDR3 DNA: TGTGCCAGCAGCTTGGGACAGCTCTCCTACAATGAGCAGTTCTTC; CDR3 protein: CASSLGQLSYNEQFF
V gene: TRBV27; D gene: TRBD1; clone size: NA; J gene: TRBJ2-6; CDR3 length: 17; CDR3 DNA: TGTGCCAGCAGTTTACTGACAGGGGGTACAGGGGCCAACGTCCTGACTTTC; CDR3 protein: CASSLLTGGTGANVLTF
V gene: TRBV2; D gene: TRBD1; clone size: NA; J gene: TRBJ2-2; CDR3 length: 16; CDR3 DNA: TGTGCCAGCAGTGATGACACAGGGGGCGGCACCGGGGAGCTGTTTTTT; CDR3 protein: CASSDDTGGGTGELFF
V gene: TRBV30; D gene: TRBD1; clone size: once; J gene: TRBJ1-5; CDR3 length: 14; CDR3 DNA: TGTGCCTGGAGTCCCGGGACAGGGACTAAGTCCCAGCATTTT; CDR3 protein: CAWSPGTGTKSQHF
V gene: TRBV18; D gene: NA; clone size: NA; J gene: TRBJ2-6; CDR3 length: 14; CDR3 DNA: TGTGCCAGCTCAGCAGTCTCTGGGGCCAACGTCCTGACTTTC; CDR3 protein: CASSAVSGANVLTF
V gene: TRBV28; D gene: TRBD1; clone size: NA; J gene: TRBJ2-1; CDR3 length: 16; CDR3 DNA: TGTGCCAGCAGTTTCCTGGGACAGGGGAGGAGAGGTGAGCAGTTCTTC; CDR3 protein: CASSFLGQGRRGEQFF
V gene: TRBV7-3; D gene: NA; clone size: NA; J gene: TRBJ2-3; CDR3 length: 14; CDR3 DNA: TGTGCCAGCAGCCGACAGGCGGACGCAGGGTCGCAGTATTTT; CDR3 protein: CASSRQADAGSQYF
V gene: TRBV10-2; D gene: NA; clone size: NA; J gene: TRBJ2-3; CDR3 length: 12; CDR3 DNA: TGCGCCAGCAGCCTAGGCACAGATACGCAGTATTTT; CDR3 protein: CASSLGTDTQYF
V gene: TRBV7-2; D gene: TRBD1; clone size: NA; J gene: TRBJ1-1; CDR3 length: 15; CDR3 DNA: TGTGCCAGCAGCCCCCGACAGGGGATGAACACTGAAGCTTTCTTT; CDR3 protein: CASSPRQGMNTEAFF
V gene: TRBV7-9; D gene: TRBD1; clone size: NA; J gene: TRBJ1-6; CDR3 length: 16; CDR3 DNA: TGTGCCAGCAGCTTAGGTGGGACAGGGGGCGAATCACCCCTCCACTTT; CDR3 protein: CASSLGGTGGESPLHF
V gene: TRBV5-4; D gene: NA; clone size: NA; J gene: TRBJ2-5; CDR3 length: 16; CDR3 DNA: TGTGCCAGCAGCTTGGCGGTGGGGCAGGGCGTGGGGACCCAGTACTTC; CDR3 protein: CASSLAVGQGVGTQYF
V gene: TRBV29-1; D gene: NA; clone size: NA; J gene: TRBJ2-7; CDR3 length: 11; CDR3 DNA: TGCAGCGTTGTATACGGTTACGAGCAGTACTTC; CDR3 protein: CSVVYGYEQYF
V gene: TRBV28; D gene: TRBD1; clone size: NA; J gene: TRBJ1-1; CDR3 length: 13; CDR3 DNA: TGTGCCAGCAAGACAGGGGCAGGGGCTGAAGCTTTCTTT; CDR3 protein: CASKTGAGAEAFF
V gene: TRBV9; D gene: TRBD2; clone size: NA; J gene: TRBJ2-2; CDR3 length: 17; CDR3 DNA: TGTGCCAGCAGCTACCTCCGGCTAGCGGGAGAAGCCGGGGAGCTGTTTTTT; CDR3 protein: CASSYLRLAGEAGELFF
V gene: TRBV7-9; D gene: TRBD2; clone size: NA; J gene: TRBJ2-1; CDR3 length: 15; CDR3 DNA: TGTGCCAGCAGCCTCGGCGGGGGAGCTTACAATGAGCAGTTCTTC; CDR3 protein: CASSLGGGAYNEQFF
V gene: TRBV19; D gene: TRBD2; clone size: NA; J gene: TRBJ2-1; CDR3 length: 16; CDR3 DNA: TGTGCCAGTACCCGGACTAGCGGGATGCTGAACAATGAGCAGTTCTTC; CDR3 protein: CASTRTSGMLNNEQFF
V gene: TRBV11-1; D gene: TRBD2; clone size: NA; J gene: TRBJ2-1; CDR3 length: 16; CDR3 DNA: TGTGCCAGCAGCTTAGTAGTGGGCGGGAGGGTTAATGAGCAGTTCTTC; CDR3 protein: CASSLVVGGRVNEQFF
V gene: TRBV28; D gene: TRBD1; clone size: NA; J gene: TRBJ2-7; CDR3 length: 13; CDR3 DNA: TGTGCCAGCAGGGGGACAGGGGACTACGAGCAGTACTTC; CDR3 protein: CASRGTGDYEQYF
V gene: TRBV4-3; D gene: TRBD2; clone size: NA; J gene: TRBJ2-1; CDR3 length: 19; CDR3 DNA: TGCGCCAGCAGCCAAGACCCCCCGACTAGCGGTGGCTCCTACAATGAGCAGTTCTTC; CDR3 protein: CASSQDPPTSGGSYNEQFF
V gene: TRBV7-6; D gene: NA; clone size: NA; J gene: TRBJ2-1; CDR3 length: 15; CDR3 DNA: TGTGCCAGCAGCACCCTAGCGCCGGTCTACAATGAGCAGTTCTTC; CDR3 protein: CASSTLAPVYNEQFF
V gene: TRBV7-6; D gene: NA; clone size: once; J gene: TRBJ1-1; CDR3 length: 13; CDR3 DNA: TGTGCCAGCAGTCTAGGGGTCTCTCGGGCAGCTTTCTTT; CDR3 protein: CASSLGVSRAAFF
V gene: TRBV28; D gene: TRBD2; clone size: NA; J gene: TRBJ2-1; CDR3 length: 19; CDR3 DNA: TGTGCCAGCAGTCCCCCAGGAAGCGGGAGGGCCGGGTCCTACAATGAGCAGTTCTTC; CDR3 protein: CASSPPGSGRAGSYNEQFF
V gene: TRBV6-2/TRBV6-3; D gene: NA; clone size: NA; J gene: TRBJ1-6; CDR3 length: 12; CDR3 DNA: TGTGCCAGCAGTCGCCCCAGTTCACCCCTCCACTTT; CDR3 protein: CASSRPSSPLHF
V gene: TRBV5-1; D gene: NA; clone size: once; J gene: TRBJ1-2; CDR3 length: 14; CDR3 DNA: TGCGCCAGCGCGGGGCGGGACCCTTCTTATGGCTACACCTTC; CDR3 protein: CASAGRDPSYGYTF
V gene: TRBV5-4; D gene: TRBD2; clone size: once; J gene: TRBJ2-1; CDR3 length: 14; CDR3 DNA: TGTGCCAGCAGCTCTAGCGGGTCCTACAATGAGCAGTTCTTC; CDR3 protein: CASSSSGSYNEQFF
V gene: TRBV5-5; D gene: TRBD1; clone size: once; J gene: TRBJ2-1; CDR3 length: 14; CDR3 DNA: TGTGCCAGCAGCCCAGGGGGCAACAACAATGAGCAGTTCTTC; CDR3 protein: CASSPGGNNNEQFF
V gene: TRBV28; D gene: TRBD1; clone size: few; J gene: TRBJ2-7; CDR3 length: 15; CDR3 DNA: TGTGCCAGCAGTCACTTCCGGACAGGGTCCTACGAGCAGTACTTC; CDR3 protein: CASSHFRTGSYEQYF
V gene: TRBV28; D gene: NA; clone size: NA; J gene: TRBJ1-6; CDR3 length: 12; CDR3 DNA: TGTGCCAGCAGTTTATCAGTAAAACCCCTCCACTTT; CDR3 protein: CASSLSVKPLHF
V gene: TRBV19; D gene: NA; clone size: NA; J gene: TRBJ2-7; CDR3 length: 15; CDR3 DNA: TGTGCCAGTAGTATAGCCGTACGGGACTTCTACGAGCAGTACTTC; CDR3 protein: CASSIAVRDFYEQYF
V gene: TRBV9; D gene: TRBD2; clone size: NA; J gene: TRBJ2-5; CDR3 length: 16; CDR3 DNA: TGTGCCAGCAGCCGTACTCCCCTAGCGGGCCAAGAGACCCAGTACTTC; CDR3 protein: CASSRTPLAGQETQYF
V gene: TRBV19; D gene: TRBD1; clone size: NA; J gene: TRBJ1-1; CDR3 length: 16; CDR3 DNA: TGTGCCAGTAGCCCCCGGGACAGGGGGGTGACCACTGAAGCTTTCTTT; CDR3 protein: CASSPRDRGVTTEAFF
V gene: TRBV24-1; D gene: NA; clone size: NA; J gene: TRBJ2-7; CDR3 length: 13; CDR3 DNA: TGTGCCACCAGTGAAAGGTGGGGCGGCGAGCAGTACTTC; CDR3 protein: CATSERWGGEQYF
V gene: TRBV7-8; D gene: NA; clone size: NA; J gene: TRBJ2-2; CDR3 length: 16; CDR3 DNA: TGTGCCAGCAGCTTCGGGGTGGATGGGAACACCGGGGAGCTGTTTTTT; CDR3 protein: CASSFGVDGNTGELFF
V gene: TRBV7-9; D gene: NA; clone size: NA; J gene: TRBJ2-2; CDR3 length: 15; CDR3 DNA: TGTGCCAGCAGGAGACAGGTCTGGAACACCGGGGAGCTGTTTTTT; CDR3 protein: CASRRQVWNTGELFF
V gene: TRBV6-1; D gene: NA; clone size: once; J gene: TRBJ1-6; CDR3 length: 20; CDR3 DNA: TGTGCCAGCAGTGAAGTCGAGACAGGTTTTCCGAGCTCCTATAATTCACCCCTCCACTTT; CDR3 protein: CASSEVETGFPSSYNSPLHF
V gene: TRBV5-4; D gene: TRBD2; clone size: NA; J gene: TRBJ2-1; CDR3 length: 16; CDR3 DNA: TGTGCCAGCAGCTTAACTAGCGGGAGTTATTACAATGAGCAGTTCTTC; CDR3 protein: CASSLTSGSYYNEQFF
V gene: TRBV2; D gene: TRBD1; clone size: NA; J gene: TRBJ2-5; CDR3 length: 17; CDR3 DNA: TGTGCCAGCAGTTGGGACAGGAACAGGGTAATCCAAGAGACCCAGTACTTC; CDR3 protein: CASSWDRNRVIQETQYF
V gene: TRBV28; D gene: TRBD1; clone size: NA; J gene: TRBJ2-1; CDR3 length: 15; CDR3 DNA: TGTGCCAGCAGTTCACCTCGGACAGGGGAGAATGAGCAGTTCTTC; CDR3 protein: CASSSPRTGENEQFF
V gene: TRBV19; D gene: NA; clone size: NA; J gene: TRBJ1-1; CDR3 length: 16; CDR3 DNA: TGTGCCAGTACCCAAAGGGGGTTCAGGGAGAACACTGAAGCTTTCTTT; CDR3 protein: CASTQRGFRENTEAFF
V gene: TRBV18; D gene: TRBD1; clone size: NA; J gene: TRBJ1-1; CDR3 length: 14; CDR3 DNA: TGTGCCACCGACGTGGCAGGGGGTGAGACTGAAGCTTTCTTT; CDR3 protein: CATDVAGGETEAFF
V gene: TRBV5-4; D gene: NA; clone size: NA; J gene: TRBJ1-4; CDR3 length: 15; CDR3 DNA: TGTGCCAGCAGCTTGTCCCAGGGAACTAATGAAAAACTGTTTTTT; CDR3 protein: CASSLSQGTNEKLFF
V gene: TRBV27; D gene: TRBD2; clone size: NA; J gene: TRBJ2-7; CDR3 length: 14; CDR3 DNA: TGTGCCAGCAGTCCCCTAGCGGCCTCCTACGAGCAGTACTTC; CDR3 protein: CASSPLAASYEQYF
V gene: TRBV21-1; D gene: NA; clone size: NA; J gene: TRBJ1-1; CDR3 length: 13; CDR3 DNA: TGTGCCAGCAGCCCATACCGGACAGGGAGGTCTTTCTTT; CDR3 protein: CASSPYRTGRSFF
V gene: TRBV19; D gene: NA; clone size: NA; J gene: TRBJ2-1; CDR3 length: 12; CDR3 DNA: TGTGCCAGTCGGAGAGCCGGGAATGAGCAGTTCTTC; CDR3 protein: CASRRAGNEQFF
V gene: TRBV29-1; D gene: NA; clone size: NA; J gene: TRBJ1-1; CDR3 length: 13; CDR3 DNA: TGCAGCGCCGGGGGGACCCGTAGCACTGAAGCTTTCTTT; CDR3 protein: CSAGGTRSTEAFF
V gene: TRBV7-3; D gene: TRBD1; clone size: NA; J gene: TRBJ2-1; CDR3 length: 18; CDR3 DNA: TGTGCCAGCAGCATGGGGACAGGGGGCGGCAGCTCCTACAATGAGCAGTTCTTC; CDR3 protein: CASSMGTGGGSSYNEQFF
V gene: TRBV24-1; D gene: NA; clone size: NA; J gene: TRBJ2-3; CDR3 length: 17; CDR3 DNA: TGTGCCACCAGTGTAACAGAGTCCTTTTCGCCCACAGATACGCAGTATTTT; CDR3 protein: CATSVTESFSPTDTQYF
V gene: TRBV27; D gene: NA; clone size: NA; J gene: TRBJ2-2; CDR3 length: 14; CDR3 DNA: TGTGCCAGCAGCTCTAACCCGAGGATCGGGGAGCTGTTTTTT; CDR3 protein: CASSSNPRIGELFF